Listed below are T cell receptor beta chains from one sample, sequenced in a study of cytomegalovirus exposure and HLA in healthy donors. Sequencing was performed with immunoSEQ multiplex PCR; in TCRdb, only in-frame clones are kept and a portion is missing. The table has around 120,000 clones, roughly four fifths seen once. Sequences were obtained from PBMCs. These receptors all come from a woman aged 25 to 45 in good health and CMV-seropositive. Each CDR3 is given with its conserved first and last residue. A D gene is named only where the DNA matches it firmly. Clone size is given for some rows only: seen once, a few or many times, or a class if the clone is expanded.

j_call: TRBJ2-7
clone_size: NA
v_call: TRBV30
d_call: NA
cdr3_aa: CAWAGGAPQYF
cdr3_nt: TGTGCCTGGGCCGGAGGCGCCCCGCAGTACTTC

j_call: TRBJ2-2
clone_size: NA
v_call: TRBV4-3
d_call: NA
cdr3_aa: CASSRRENTGELFF
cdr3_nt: TGCGCCAGCAGCCGCAGGGAGAACACCGGGGAGCTGTTTTTT

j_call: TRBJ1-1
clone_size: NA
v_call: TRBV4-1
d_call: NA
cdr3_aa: CASSQEIQWTEAFF
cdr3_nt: TGCGCCAGCAGCCAAGAAATCCAGTGGACTGAAGCTTTCTTT

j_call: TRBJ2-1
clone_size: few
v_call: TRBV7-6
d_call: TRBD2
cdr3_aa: CASHGLAGCNEQFF
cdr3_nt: TGTGCCTCCCACGGACTAGCGGGGTGTAATGAGCAGTTCTTC

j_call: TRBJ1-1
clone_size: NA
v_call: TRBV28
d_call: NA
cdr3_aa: CASRLRSTEAFF
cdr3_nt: TGTGCCAGCCGTCTTCGGTCCACTGAAGCTTTCTTT

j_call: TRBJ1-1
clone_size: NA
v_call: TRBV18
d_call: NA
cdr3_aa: CASSPQGGNTEAFF
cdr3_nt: TGTGCCAGCTCACCCCAAGGGGGGAACACTGAAGCTTTCTTT

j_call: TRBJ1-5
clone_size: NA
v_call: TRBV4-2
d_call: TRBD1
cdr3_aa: CASSQDPGQGNHQPQHF
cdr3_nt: TGTGCCAGCAGCCAAGATCCGGGACAGGGAAACCATCAGCCCCAGCATTTT

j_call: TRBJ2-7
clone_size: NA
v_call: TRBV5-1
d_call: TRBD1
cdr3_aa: CASRPKQGWAYEQYF
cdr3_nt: TGCGCCAGCAGACCGAAACAGGGGTGGGCCTACGAGCAGTACTTC

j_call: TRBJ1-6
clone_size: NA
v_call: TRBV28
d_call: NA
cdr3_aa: CASSSTGSLLNSPLHF
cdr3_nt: TGTGCCAGCAGTTCGACGGGATCTCTGCTAAATTCACCCCTCCACTTT

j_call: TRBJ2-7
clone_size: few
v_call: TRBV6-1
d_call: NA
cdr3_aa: CASRAAAVAYEQYF
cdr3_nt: TGTGCCAGCAGGGCGGCCGCGGTCGCCTACGAGCAGTACTTC

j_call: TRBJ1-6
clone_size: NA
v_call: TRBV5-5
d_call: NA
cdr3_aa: CASSLWGHGDVNNSPLHF
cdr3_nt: TGTGCCAGCAGCTTGTGGGGACATGGGGACGTTAATAATTCACCCCTCCACTTT

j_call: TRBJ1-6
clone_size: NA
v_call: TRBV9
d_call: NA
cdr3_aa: CASSVVDINSPLHF
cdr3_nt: TGTGCCAGCAGCGTAGTAGATATTAATTCACCCCTCCACTTT

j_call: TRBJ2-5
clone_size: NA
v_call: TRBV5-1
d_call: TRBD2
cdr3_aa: CASSLGLAGLGETQYF
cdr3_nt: TGCGCCAGCAGCTTGGGTCTAGCGGGGTTAGGTGAGACCCAGTACTTC

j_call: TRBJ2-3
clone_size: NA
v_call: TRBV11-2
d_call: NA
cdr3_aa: CASRSPAGPETQYF
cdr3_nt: TGTGCCAGCAGATCCCCCGCGGGGCCAGAAACGCAGTATTTT

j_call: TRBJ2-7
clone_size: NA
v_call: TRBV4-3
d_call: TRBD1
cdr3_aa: CASSQLDRGSYEQYF
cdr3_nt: TGCGCCAGCAGCCAACTGGACAGGGGGTCCTACGAGCAGTACTTC

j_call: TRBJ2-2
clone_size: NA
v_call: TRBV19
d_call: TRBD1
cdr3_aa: CASSGQVGYPTGELFF
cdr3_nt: TGTGCCAGTAGCGGACAGGTGGGATACCCCACCGGGGAGCTGTTTTTT

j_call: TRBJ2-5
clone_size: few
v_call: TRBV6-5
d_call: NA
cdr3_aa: CASSTTGTQETQYF
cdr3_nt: TGTGCCAGCAGTACAACCGGGACTCAAGAGACCCAGTACTTC

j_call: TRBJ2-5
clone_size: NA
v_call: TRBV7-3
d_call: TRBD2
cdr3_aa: CASSLSGGRGETQYF
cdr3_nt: TGTGCCAGCTCCCTGAGCGGGGGGAGGGGAGAGACCCAGTACTTC

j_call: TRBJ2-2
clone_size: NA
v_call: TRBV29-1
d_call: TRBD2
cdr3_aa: CSASGWTGELFF
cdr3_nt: TGCAGCGCTAGCGGGTGGACCGGGGAGCTGTTTTTT

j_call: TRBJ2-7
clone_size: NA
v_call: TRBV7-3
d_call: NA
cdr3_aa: CASWRPLAYEQYF
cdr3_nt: TGTGCCAGCTGGCGGCCCCTCGCCTACGAGCAGTACTTC

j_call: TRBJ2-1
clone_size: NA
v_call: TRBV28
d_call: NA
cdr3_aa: CASSWQYNEQFF
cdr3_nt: TGTGCCAGCTCCTGGCAATACAATGAGCAGTTCTTC

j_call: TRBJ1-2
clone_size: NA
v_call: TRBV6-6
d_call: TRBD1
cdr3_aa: CASSYRFQGANYGYTF
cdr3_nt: TGTGCCAGCAGTTACCGGTTCCAGGGGGCGAACTATGGCTACACCTTC

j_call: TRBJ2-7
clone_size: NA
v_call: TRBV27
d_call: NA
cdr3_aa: CASSLDSSYEQYF
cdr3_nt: TGTGCCAGCAGTTTGGACAGCTCCTACGAGCAGTACTTC

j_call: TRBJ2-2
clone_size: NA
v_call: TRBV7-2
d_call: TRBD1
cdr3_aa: CASSRDRQTGELFF
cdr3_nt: TGTGCCAGCAGCCGGGACAGGCAGACCGGGGAGCTGTTTTTT

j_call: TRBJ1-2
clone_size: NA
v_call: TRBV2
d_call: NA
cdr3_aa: CASSDLGGYGYTF
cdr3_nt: TGTGCCAGCAGTGATTTAGGGGGCTATGGCTACACCTTC

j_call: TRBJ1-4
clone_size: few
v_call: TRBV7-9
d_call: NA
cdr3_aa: CASSLGDATNEKLFF
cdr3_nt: TGTGCCAGCAGCCTCGGGGATGCAACTAATGAAAAACTGTTTTTT

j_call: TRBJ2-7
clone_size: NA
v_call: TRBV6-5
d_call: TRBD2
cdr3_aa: CASSSPRGGIHEQYF
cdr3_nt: TGTGCCAGCAGTTCCCCGCGGGGGGGCATCCACGAGCAGTACTTC

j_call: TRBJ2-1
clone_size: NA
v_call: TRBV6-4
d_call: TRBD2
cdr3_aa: CASSGTSGGAHEQFF
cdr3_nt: TGTGCCAGCAGTGGAACTAGCGGGGGGGCCCATGAGCAGTTCTTC